Each of the 21 T cell receptor beta chains below was sequenced from the same sample in a study of blood T cell repertoires in COVID-19. Here immunoSEQ multiplex PCR was the method, and the copy in TCRdb shows in-frame clones only, minus some. In the table there are 99,000 or so clones, roughly four fifths of which are singletons. What was sequenced was peripheral blood. The receptors were sampled from a woman older than 75 with active or convalescent COVID-19.

CDR3 residues: CASSLGGLGNTGELFF. CDR3 coding DNA: TGTGCCAGCAGCTTAGGGGGACTGGGAAACACCGGGGAGCTGTTTTTT. This rearrangement joins TRBV7-2 to TRBJ2-2, with a tentative D call TRBD2 (6 bases). CDR3 length equals 16 residues. V lost 1 base and J 2 bases, leaving 11 bases between the germline ends. CDR1 is SGHTA and CDR2 is FQGNSA in the germline V gene. Complete variable domain (other parts from reference TRBV7-2 and TRBJ2-2): GAGVSQSPSNKVTEKGKDVELRCDPISGHTALYWYRQSLGQGLEFLIYFQGNSAPDKSGLPSDRFSAERTGGSVSTLTIQRTQQEDSAVYLCASSLGGLGNTGELFFGEGSRLTVL.

The V call is TRBV24-1, the J call TRBJ2-3; D may be TRBD2 (5 bases). Trimming removed 4 bases at V and 7 bases at J, with 8 bases between. Germline V gene data show CDR1 as KGHDR and CDR2 as SFDVKD. The CDR3 is made up of 12 amino acids. The CDR3 DNA reads as TGTGCCACCAGTGACTACGGGAATACGCAGTATTTT. Protein: CATSDYGNTQYF.

This clone was detected only a few times. The chain is built from TRBV7-9 and TRBJ2-2; D might be TRBD2 (6 bases). Trimming removed 8 bases from V and 0 bases from J, with 19 bases in between. Germline assignment: CDR1 SEHNR and CDR2 FQNEAQ (reference sequence). CDR3 length: 17 residues. The CDR3 region is CASSPAWGLSNTGELFF. The CDR3 DNA reads as TGTGCCAGCTCCCCCGCGTGGGGACTTTCGAACACCGGGGAGCTGTTTTTT.

The rearrangement uses TRBV3-1 (or the pseudogene TRBV3-2) and TRBJ1-6, with no clear D. V was pared by 2 bases and J by 3 bases, with 11 bases between. This CDR3 is 16 amino acids long. Germline-derived CDR1 and CDR2 are LGHDT and YNNKEL (reference sequence). This CDR3 is CASSQLCRHYNSPLHF. The CDR3, as DNA: TGTGCCAGCAGCCAATTGTGTCGACACTATAATTCACCCCTCCACTTT.

The chain couples TRBV10-3 to TRBJ1-1; maybe TRBD1 (5 bases). The CDR3 extends over 12 amino acids. Per germline, CDR1 ENHRY and CDR2 SYGVKD. The V and J ends lost 7 bases and 1 base respectively, with 7 bases between them. Written as DNA, the CDR3 is TGTGCCATCAAAGGGGAGAACACTGAAGCTTTCTTT. Its protein is CAIKGENTEAFF.

The chain links TRBV29-1 to TRBJ2-7, with TRBD1 matching 12 bases. The germline gives CDR1 SQVTM, CDR2 ANQGSEA. This CDR3 region has 14 residues. J gave up 6 bases and V 7 bases, and 10 bases lay outside the gene matches. CDR3 protein: CSATAGTGGLEQYF. The CDR3, as DNA: TGCAGCGCTACCGCCGGGACAGGGGGCCTCGAGCAGTACTTC.

The chain recombines TRBV9 with TRBJ1-4, with 7 bases fitting TRBD1. This CDR3 spans 15 amino acids. V lost 4 bases and J lost 8; bases outside the gene matches: 11. In germline, CDR1 is SGDLS, CDR2 YYNGEE. The DNA for the CDR3 is TGTGCCAGCAGCACTACACAGGGGATTGAGGAAAAACTGTTTTTT. Residues: CASSTTQGIEEKLFF.

The chain joins TRBV12-2 to TRBJ2-7; the table names TRBD2, a call not compared with the DNA. TRBV12-2 is shown as a pseudogene. This CDR3 has 14 residues. CDR3: CASRLPASRGEQYF. The CDR3 coding sequence is TGTGCAAGTCGCTTACCTGCTAGTCGCGGCGAGCAGTACTTC.

This chain uses TRBV5-6 with TRBJ2-1; D might be TRBD2 (5 bases). CDR1 SGHDT and CDR2 YYEEEE come from the germline V gene. CDR3 length: 16 residues. Between the trimmed V and J ends, which lost 3 bases and 0 bases, there was a span of 13 bases. CDR3 residues: CASSSTWAGSYNEQFF. CDR3 bases: TGTGCCAGCAGCTCAACATGGGCGGGCTCCTACAATGAGCAGTTCTTC.

The chain is built from TRBV10-3 and TRBJ1-1; 12 bases map to TRBD1. Germline CDR1 is ENHRY and CDR2 is SYGVKD. The CDR3 extends over 14 amino acids. Unmatched junction bases numbered 9, after V lost 6 bases and J lost 10 bases. CDR3 coding DNA: TGTGCCATCAGCCCGGGACAGGGGGCGGATGGAGCTTTCTTT. Translated: CAISPGQGADGAFF.

CDR3 loop: CASSPVLPAGEAFF. DNA for the CDR3: TGTGCCAGCTCACCCGTTCTTCCGGCCGGGGAAGCTTTCTTT. This chain joins TRBV18 and TRBJ1-1; D call uncertain. This CDR3 spans 14 amino acids. Germline CDR1 is KGHSH and CDR2 is LQKENI. Between the trimmed V and J ends, which lost 3 bases and 8 bases, there was a span of 16 bases.

The chain joins TRBV2 to TRBJ2-1; 7 bases are a match to TRBD1. The CDR3 loop spans 13 amino acids. CDR1 and CDR2 from the germline V gene are SNHLY and FYNNEI. V lost 5 bases, J lost 7 bases, and 5 bases stayed unmatched. In DNA form, the CDR3 reads TGTGCCAGCAGTCCAGGGGGTTGGAATGAGCAGTTCTTC. It is translated as CASSPGGWNEQFF.

This chain's CDR3 is CASSSQGAPQETQYF. CDR3 DNA sequence: TGTGCCAGCAGCTCACAGGGGGCCCCCCAAGAGACCCAGTACTTC. The chain uses TRBV5-5 and TRBJ2-5, with 9 bases matching TRBD1. CDR3 size: 15 residues. The germline gives CDR1 SGHKS, CDR2 YYEKEE (reference sequence). The ends lost 3 bases at V and 1 base at J; junction bases unmatched: 4.

The genes are TRBV6-5 and TRBJ1-4; 9 nucleotides line up with TRBD1. J lost 8 bases, V lost 6 bases, and 7 bases had no gene match. The CDR3 is 14 amino acids. Germline assignment: CDR1 MNHEY and CDR2 SVGAGI. CDR3 DNA sequence: TGTGCCAGCAGCATCGACAGGGGGGTCGAAAAACTGTTTTTT. Its translation is CASSIDRGVEKLFF.

V and J are TRBV4-2 and TRBJ1-5; D is unresolved. This CDR3 is 13 amino acids long. From germline, CDR1 is LGHNA and CDR2 YNFKEQ. The germline V and J ends were trimmed by 0 bases and 7 bases, with 7 bases remaining between them. The CDR3 DNA sequence: TGTGCCAGCAGCCAAGATCCGGTGCAGCCCCAGCATTTT. Encoded protein: CASSQDPVQPQHF.

V gene TRBV2 combines with J gene TRBJ1-5; no clear D. The CDR3 extends over 13 amino acids. Germline loops: CDR1 SNHLY, CDR2 FYNNEI. V was shortened by 4 bases and J by 0 bases, with 4 bases between the two germline ends. DNA for the CDR3: TGTGCCAGCAGTGGCGATAGCAATCAGCCCCAGCATTTT. Protein product: CASSGDSNQPQHF.

The chain combines TRBV7-2 with TRBJ1-1; TRBD1 matches 8 bases. Germline CDR1 is SGHTA and CDR2 is FQGNSA. The CDR3 is 13 residues long. J gave up 5 bases and V 2 bases, and 1 base lay outside the gene matches. The CDR3 protein is CASSLQGATEAFF. CDR3 DNA sequence: TGTGCCAGCAGCTTACAGGGGGCAACTGAAGCTTTCTTT.

This chain joins TRBV5-1 and TRBJ2-5; 7 positions match TRBD1. CDR1 and CDR2 from the germline V gene are SGHRS and YFSETQ. Trimming at V came to 1 base and at J to 0 bases, leaving 3 bases not matched to a gene. The CDR3 is made up of 15 amino acids. Here the CDR3 reads CASSLTTGYQETQYF. The CDR3 DNA reads as TGCGCCAGCAGCTTGACGACAGGGTACCAAGAGACCCAGTACTTC.

The chain couples TRBV29-1 to TRBJ1-5, with D unresolved. The CDR3 runs 15 residues. Trimming removed 2 bases at V and 11 bases at J, with 22 bases between. Germline values: CDR1 SQVTM, CDR2 ANQGSEA. The DNA for the CDR3 is TGCAGCGTTGAAACGGGGTCACGGGGAAAAACGGCCCAGCATTTT. Protein sequence: CSVETGSRGKTAQHF.

J is TRBJ2-7 and V is TRBV6-5, with 7 bases that match TRBD1. Germline lookup yields CDR1 MNHEY and CDR2 SVGAGI. V trimming: 4 bases; J trimming: 2 bases; junction bases outside the gene matches: 8. This CDR3 comprises 15 residues. CDR3 protein: CASSSRPGQPYEQYF. As DNA, the CDR3 is TGTGCCAGCAGTTCCCGACCGGGACAGCCCTACGAGCAGTACTTC.

The chain has TRBV12-3 or TRBV12-4 and TRBJ1-5; possibly TRBD1 for D (6 bases). The CDR3 consists of 12 residues. Deletions cut 7 bases from V and 6 bases from J, with 10 bases between. In DNA, the CDR3 is TGTGCCAGCACCCTACAGGGTCAGCCCCAGCATTTT. The encoded protein is CASTLQGQPQHF.